This record looks at one TCR beta chain sequence and its context. Its antigen is undetermined. Amplification used 60 Vbeta primers and 13 Jbeta primers. Clones were sequenced by immunoSEQ multiplex PCR, and TCRdb holds only the in-frame ones, with some missing. The sample records 110,000 to 150,000 clones, 75% being singletons. The entry originates in a study of cytomegalovirus exposure and HLA in healthy donors. Study-wide results and limits: Cytomegalovirus-associated status was assigned to 150 or so TCR beta chains. After further analysis at a later stage, 16,951 TCR beta sequences were associated with HLA alleles at 0.05 false discovery rate. Previously analyzed data showed that most TCR beta V segments were productive at a frequency of about 87% or about 30%.

V lost 4 bases, J lost 6 bases, and 13 bases lay in between. CDR3 size: 13 residues. CDR1 is SGHRS and CDR2 is YFSETQ in the germline V gene. Sample: PBMCs. V gene TRBV5-1 combines with J gene TRBJ2-5; D is unclear. This clonotype originated in a man between 25 and 39 years old in good health and CMV-seronegative. The CDR3 spells CASSERTGKTQYF. CDR3 in DNA: TGCGCCAGCAGCGAGCGTACCGGAAAGACCCAGTACTTC.